Each of the 9 T cell receptor beta chains below was sequenced from the same sample in a study of a mutant IDH1 vaccine in newly diagnosed glioma. Sequencing used immunoSEQ multiplex PCR; TCRdb keeps in-frame clones, though not all of them. The table shows 50,000 to 70,000 clones, with about 80% occurring only once. The time point was: week 5, during vaccination. Topical imiquimod accompanied each vaccine dose, which consisted of 300 ug of mutant IDH1 20-mer peptide. Their recognized antigens are unknown. Source: PBMCs, taken from a glioma patient whose treatment included an IDH1 peptide vaccine. Receptors originate from a woman aged 18 to 35 with glioma. Some clones in this sample may be carry-over from other donors' samples.

CDR3: CASSGEREFYTGELFF. CDR3 bases: TGTGCCAGCAGTGGAGAGCGGGAGTTCTACACCGGGGAGCTGTTTTTT. The chain links TRBV6-1 to TRBJ2-2; 8 bases agree with TRBD2. With 4 bases clipped from V and 3 bases from J, the junction kept 7 bases outside the gene matches. Germline CDR1 is MNHNS and CDR2 is SASEGT. This CDR3 has 16 residues.

The chain carries TRBV7-2 and TRBJ1-2, with TRBD1 as a possible D gene (6 bases). The V and J ends lost 5 bases and 1 base respectively, with 8 bases between them. This CDR3 contains 13 residues. The V gene's germline CDR1 is SGHTA and CDR2 FQGNSA. For the CDR3, the DNA is TGTGCCAGCAGCCAGGACAGTAACTATGGCTACACCTTC. It translates to CASSQDSNYGYTF.

As concerns this clone: The sample carries other DNA sequences with the same CDR3. The J gene is TRBJ2-7, the V gene TRBV30, with D unresolved. This CDR3 region has 11 residues. Germline V CDR1 and CDR2: GTSNPN, SVGIG (reference sequence). V was clipped by 4 bases and J by 2 bases, with 6 bases between them. CDR3 nucleotides: TGTGCCTGGAAAGGGCCCTACGAGCAGTACTTC. Translating gives CAWKGPYEQYF.

This clone was seen once. This chain's CDR3 is CASSLEGRTRSYEQYF. The CDR3 coding sequence is TGCGCCAGCAGCTTGGAGGGCAGGACCCGCTCCTACGAGCAGTACTTC. The V call is TRBV5-1, the J call TRBJ2-7; D is uncertain. The germline V and J ends were trimmed by 0 bases and 0 bases, with 13 bases remaining between them. The CDR3 extends over 16 amino acids. Germline V gene data show CDR1 as SGHRS and CDR2 as YFSETQ.

The rearrangement uses TRBV6-5 and TRBJ1-6, with D uncertain. CDR1 and CDR2 from the germline V gene are MNHEY and SVGAGI. CDR3 length equals 14 residues. V was shortened by 0 bases and J by 9 bases, with 9 bases between the two germline ends. The CDR3, as DNA: TGTGCCAGCAGTTACTCGGGGTCTAGTTCACCCCTCCACTTT. It specifies CASSYSGSSSPLHF.

This rearrangement joins TRBV5-1 to TRBJ1-1; TRBD1 might be the D (6 bases). With 6 bases removed from V and 7 bases from J, the gap between germline ends came to 16 bases. There are 13 residues in the CDR3. Per the germline V gene, CDR1 is SGHRS and CDR2 is YFSETQ. CDR3 residues: CASKPQPDSEAFF. The CDR3 nucleotides read TGCGCCAGCAAACCCCAACCGGACAGTGAAGCTTTCTTT.

This chain connects TRBV16 to TRBJ1-2; D might be TRBD1 (5 bases). Germline V gene lookup returns CDR1 KGHSY and CDR2 FQNENV. The ends were cut back, 0 bases at V and 0 bases at J, with 14 bases in the middle. The CDR3 spans 17 residues. In nucleotides, the CDR3 is TGTGCCAGCAGCCAATCACCAGGGACCACAGCTAACTATGGCTACACCTTC. Its protein is CASSQSPGTTANYGYTF.

The chain couples TRBV5-5 to TRBJ2-7, with 9 bases that match TRBD1. The V gene's germline CDR1 is SGHKS and CDR2 YYEKEE (reference sequence). The CDR3 loop spans 15 amino acids. After removal of 2 bases from V and 3 bases from J, the junction contained 6 bases not matched to a gene. This chain's CDR3 is CASSLGDRVVYEQYF. The CDR3 region has the DNA TGTGCCAGCAGCTTAGGGGACAGGGTTGTCTACGAGCAGTACTTC.

This chain links TRBV5-1 with TRBJ2-7; TRBD2 is a possible D gene (6 bases). The V end lost 0 bases, the J end lost 0 bases, and 16 bases lay between the germline ends. Germline V gives CDR1 SGHRS, CDR2 YFSETQ. The CDR3 has 17 residues. CDR3 sequence: CASSLARASAFSYEQYF. The CDR3 DNA reads TGCGCCAGCAGCTTGGCCCGAGCTAGCGCCTTCTCCTACGAGCAGTACTTC.